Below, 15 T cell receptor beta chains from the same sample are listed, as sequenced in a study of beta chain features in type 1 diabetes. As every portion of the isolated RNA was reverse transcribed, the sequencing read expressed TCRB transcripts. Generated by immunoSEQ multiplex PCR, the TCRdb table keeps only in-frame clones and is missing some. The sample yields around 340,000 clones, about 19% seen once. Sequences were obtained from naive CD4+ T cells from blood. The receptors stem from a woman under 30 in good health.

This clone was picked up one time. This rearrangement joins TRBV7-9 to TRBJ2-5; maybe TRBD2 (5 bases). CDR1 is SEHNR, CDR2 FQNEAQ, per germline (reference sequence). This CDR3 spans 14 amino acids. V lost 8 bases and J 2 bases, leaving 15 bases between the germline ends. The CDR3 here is CASLGGRFQETQYF. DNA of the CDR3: TGTGCCAGCCTAGGCGGGCGGTTTCAAGAGACCCAGTACTTC.

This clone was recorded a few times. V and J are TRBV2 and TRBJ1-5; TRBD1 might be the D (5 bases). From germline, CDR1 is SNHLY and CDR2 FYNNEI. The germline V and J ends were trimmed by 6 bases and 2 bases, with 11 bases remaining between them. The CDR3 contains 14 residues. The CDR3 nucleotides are TGTGCCAGCAGAGTTCTACAGGGCAATCAGCCCCAGCATTTT. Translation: CASRVLQGNQPQHF.

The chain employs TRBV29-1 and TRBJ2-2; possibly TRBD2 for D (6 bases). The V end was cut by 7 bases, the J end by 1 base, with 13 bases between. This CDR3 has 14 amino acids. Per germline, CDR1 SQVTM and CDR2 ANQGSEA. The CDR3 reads CSASGLRNTGELFF. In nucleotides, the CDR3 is TGCAGCGCCTCGGGACTCCGGAACACCGGGGAGCTGTTTTTT.

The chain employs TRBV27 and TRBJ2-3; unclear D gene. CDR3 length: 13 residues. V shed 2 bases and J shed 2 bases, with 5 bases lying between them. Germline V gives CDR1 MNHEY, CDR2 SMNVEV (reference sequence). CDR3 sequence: CASSLLNTDTQYF. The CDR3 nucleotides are TGTGCCAGCAGTTTACTAAACACAGATACGCAGTATTTT.

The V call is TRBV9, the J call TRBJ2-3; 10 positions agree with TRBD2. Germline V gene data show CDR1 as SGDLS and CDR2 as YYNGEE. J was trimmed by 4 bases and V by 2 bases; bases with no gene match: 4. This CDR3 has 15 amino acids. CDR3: CASSVSSGSPDTQYF. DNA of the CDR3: TGTGCCAGCAGCGTGTCTAGCGGGAGTCCAGATACGCAGTATTTT.

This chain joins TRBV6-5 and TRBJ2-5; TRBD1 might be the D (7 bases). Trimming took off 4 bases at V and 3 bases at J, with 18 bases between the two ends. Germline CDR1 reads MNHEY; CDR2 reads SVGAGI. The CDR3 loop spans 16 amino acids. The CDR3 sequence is CASSLQGGGKEETQYF. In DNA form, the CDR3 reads TGTGCCAGCAGTTTACAAGGGGGCGGGAAGGAAGAGACCCAGTACTTC.

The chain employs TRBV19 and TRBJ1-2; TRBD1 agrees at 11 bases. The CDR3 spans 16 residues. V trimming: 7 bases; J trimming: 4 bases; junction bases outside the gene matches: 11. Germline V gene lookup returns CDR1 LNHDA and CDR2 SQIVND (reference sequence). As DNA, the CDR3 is TGTGCCAGTATTGGGACAGGGGGGAACGAGAGCTATGGCTACACCTTC. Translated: CASIGTGGNESYGYTF.

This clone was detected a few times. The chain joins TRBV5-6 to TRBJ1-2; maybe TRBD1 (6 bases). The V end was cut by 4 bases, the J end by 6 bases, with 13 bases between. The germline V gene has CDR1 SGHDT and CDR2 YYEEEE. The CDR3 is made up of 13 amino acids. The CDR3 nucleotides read TGTGCCAGCAGCACAGACAGGCGGAATGGCTACACCTTC. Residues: CASSTDRRNGYTF.

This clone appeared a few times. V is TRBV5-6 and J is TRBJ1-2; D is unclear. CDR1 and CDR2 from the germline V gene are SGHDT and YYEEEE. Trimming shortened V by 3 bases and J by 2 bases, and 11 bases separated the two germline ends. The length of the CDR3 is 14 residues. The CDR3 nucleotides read TGTGCCAGCAGCTACGCCGGGAGGAACTATGGCTACACCTTC. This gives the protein CASSYAGRNYGYTF.

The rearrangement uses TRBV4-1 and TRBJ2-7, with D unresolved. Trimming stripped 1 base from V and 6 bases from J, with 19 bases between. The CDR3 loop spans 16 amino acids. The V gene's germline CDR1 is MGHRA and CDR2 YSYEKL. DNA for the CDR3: TGCGCCAGCAGCCAAGCACCCGCCACCACGCTGAGCGAGCAGTACTTC. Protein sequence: CASSQAPATTLSEQYF.

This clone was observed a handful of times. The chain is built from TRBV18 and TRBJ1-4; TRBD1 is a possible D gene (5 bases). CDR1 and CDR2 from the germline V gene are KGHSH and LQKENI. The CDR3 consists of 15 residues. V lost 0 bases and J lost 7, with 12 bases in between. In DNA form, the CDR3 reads TGTGCCAGCTCACCACCGTACGGGGGAGGTGAAAAACTGTTTTTT. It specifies CASSPPYGGGEKLFF.

This CDR3 reads CAWSAAGTSGTSTDTQYF. The CDR3 DNA sequence: TGTGCCTGGAGTGCCGCCGGGACTAGCGGAACTAGCACAGATACGCAGTATTTT. The chain is built from TRBV30 and TRBJ2-3, with 11 bases aligning to TRBD2. The CDR3 is 18 amino acids. V lost 1 base and J lost 0; bases outside the gene matches: 9. Looked up from germline, CDR1 is GTSNPN and CDR2 is SVGIG (reference sequence).

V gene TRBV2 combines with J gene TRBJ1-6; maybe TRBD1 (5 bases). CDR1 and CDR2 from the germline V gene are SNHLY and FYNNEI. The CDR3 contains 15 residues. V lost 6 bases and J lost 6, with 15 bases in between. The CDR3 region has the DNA TGTGCCAGCAGCGGCCGGAGGGGAAGTAATTCACCCCTCCACTTT. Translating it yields CASSGRRGSNSPLHF.

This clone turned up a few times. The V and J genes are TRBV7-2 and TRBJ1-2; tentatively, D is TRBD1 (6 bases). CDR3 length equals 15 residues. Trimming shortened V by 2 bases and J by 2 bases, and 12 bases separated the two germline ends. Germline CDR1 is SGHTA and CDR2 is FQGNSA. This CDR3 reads CASSLRSGANYGYTF. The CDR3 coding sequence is TGTGCCAGCAGCTTAAGGTCAGGGGCCAACTATGGCTACACCTTC.

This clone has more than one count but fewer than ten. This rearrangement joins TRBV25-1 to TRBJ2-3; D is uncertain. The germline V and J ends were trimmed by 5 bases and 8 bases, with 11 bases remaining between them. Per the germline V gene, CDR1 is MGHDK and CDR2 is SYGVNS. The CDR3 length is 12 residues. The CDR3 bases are TGTGCCAGCAGTCCCGAGGTCGGTACGCAGTATTTT. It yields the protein CASSPEVGTQYF.